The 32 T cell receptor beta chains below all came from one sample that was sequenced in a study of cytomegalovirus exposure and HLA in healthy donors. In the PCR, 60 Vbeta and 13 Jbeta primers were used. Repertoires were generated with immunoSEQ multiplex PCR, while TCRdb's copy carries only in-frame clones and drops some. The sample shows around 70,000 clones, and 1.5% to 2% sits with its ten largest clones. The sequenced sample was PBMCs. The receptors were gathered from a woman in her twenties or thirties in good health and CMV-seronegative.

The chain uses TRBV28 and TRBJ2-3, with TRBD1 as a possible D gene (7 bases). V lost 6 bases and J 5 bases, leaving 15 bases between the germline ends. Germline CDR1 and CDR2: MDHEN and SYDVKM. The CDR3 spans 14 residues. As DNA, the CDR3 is TGTGCCAGCAGCCCGGACAGGCGGGAAGATACGCAGTATTTT. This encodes CASSPDRREDTQYF.

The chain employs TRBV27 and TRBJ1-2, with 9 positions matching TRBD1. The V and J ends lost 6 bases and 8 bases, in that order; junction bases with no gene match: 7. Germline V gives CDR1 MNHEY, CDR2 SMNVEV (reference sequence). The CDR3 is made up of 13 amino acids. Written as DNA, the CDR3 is TGTGCCAGCAGCTTTTGGGGACAGGGCGGCTACACCTTC. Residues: CASSFWGQGGYTF.

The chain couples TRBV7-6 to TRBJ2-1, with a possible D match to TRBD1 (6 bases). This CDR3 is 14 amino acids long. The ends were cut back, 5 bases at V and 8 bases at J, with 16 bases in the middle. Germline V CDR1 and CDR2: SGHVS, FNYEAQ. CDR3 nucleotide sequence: TGTGCCAGCAGCCTGGGACAAACGATGGATGAGCAGTTCTTC. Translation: CASSLGQTMDEQFF.

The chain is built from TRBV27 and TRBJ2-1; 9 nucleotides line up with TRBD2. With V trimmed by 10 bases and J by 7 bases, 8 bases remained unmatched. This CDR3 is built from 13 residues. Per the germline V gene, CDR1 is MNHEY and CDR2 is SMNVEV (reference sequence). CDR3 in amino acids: CATRRGGWNEQFF. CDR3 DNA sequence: TGTGCCACCCGGCGGGGGGGATGGAATGAGCAGTTCTTC.

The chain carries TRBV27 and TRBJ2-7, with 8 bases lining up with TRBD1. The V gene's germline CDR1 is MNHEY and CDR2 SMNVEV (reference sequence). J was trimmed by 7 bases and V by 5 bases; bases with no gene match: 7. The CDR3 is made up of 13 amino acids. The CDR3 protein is CASSPVRQGEQYF. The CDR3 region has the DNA TGTGCCAGCAGTCCCGTTCGACAGGGGGAGCAGTACTTC.

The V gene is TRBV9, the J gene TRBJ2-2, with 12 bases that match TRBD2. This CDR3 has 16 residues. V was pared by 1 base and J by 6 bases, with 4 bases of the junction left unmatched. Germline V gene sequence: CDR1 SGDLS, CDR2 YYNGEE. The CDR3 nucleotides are TGTGCCAGCAGCGTATCTAGCGGGAGGGCCCCCGGGGAGCTGTTTTTT. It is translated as CASSVSSGRAPGELFF.

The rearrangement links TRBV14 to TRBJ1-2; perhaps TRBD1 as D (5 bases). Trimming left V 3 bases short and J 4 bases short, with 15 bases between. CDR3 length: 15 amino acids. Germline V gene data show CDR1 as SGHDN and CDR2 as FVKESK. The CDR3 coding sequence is TGTGCCAGCAGCCATTTCGCGGGGGGAGCCTATGGCTACACCTTC. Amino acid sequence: CASSHFAGGAYGYTF.

Here the CDR3 reads CASRRAWDSEKLFF. CDR3 DNA sequence: TGCGCCAGCAGGCGGGCGTGGGACTCGGAAAAACTGTTTTTT. The rearrangement joins TRBV4-1 to TRBJ1-4; weak D call: TRBD1 (5 bases). Trimming left V 6 bases short and J 8 bases short, with 16 bases between. Per germline, CDR1 MGHRA and CDR2 YSYEKL. This CDR3 is built from 14 residues.

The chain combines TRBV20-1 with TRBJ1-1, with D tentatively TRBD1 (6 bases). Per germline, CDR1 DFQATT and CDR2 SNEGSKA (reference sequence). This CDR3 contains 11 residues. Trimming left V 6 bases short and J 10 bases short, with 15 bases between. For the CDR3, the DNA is TGCAGTGCCAAACAGGGTTTTGTAGCTTTCTTT. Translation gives CSAKQGFVAFF.

The DNA of the CDR3 is TGTGCCAGCAGCTACCCAGACGGACTAGCGGTCGATAATTACGAGCAGTACTTC. This codes for CASSYPDGLAVDNYEQYF. The chain carries TRBV9 and TRBJ2-7, with TRBD2 matching over 10 bases. CDR3 length: 18 residues. Trimming cost V 4 bases and J 4 bases; bases outside gene matches: 17. Germline values: CDR1 SGDLS, CDR2 YYNGEE.

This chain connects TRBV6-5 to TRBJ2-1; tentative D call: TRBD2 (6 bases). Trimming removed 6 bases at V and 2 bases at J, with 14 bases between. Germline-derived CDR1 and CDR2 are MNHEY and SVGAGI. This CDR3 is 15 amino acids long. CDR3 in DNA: TGTGCCAGCAGCGTGCCGGGACTGGCCTACAATGAGCAGTTCTTC. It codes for CASSVPGLAYNEQFF.

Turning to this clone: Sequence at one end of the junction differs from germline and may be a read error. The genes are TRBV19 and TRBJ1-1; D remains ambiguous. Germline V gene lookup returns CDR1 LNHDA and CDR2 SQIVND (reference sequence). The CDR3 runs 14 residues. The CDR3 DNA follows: TGTGCCAGTAGTATAATGGGGAGGAACACTGAAGATTTCTTT. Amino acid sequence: CASSIMGRNTEDFF.

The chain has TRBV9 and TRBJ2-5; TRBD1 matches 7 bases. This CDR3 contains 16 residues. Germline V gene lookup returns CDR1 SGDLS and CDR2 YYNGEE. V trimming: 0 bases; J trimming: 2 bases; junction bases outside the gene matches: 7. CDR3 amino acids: CASSVGGTARQETQYF. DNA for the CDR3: TGTGCCAGCAGCGTAGGTGGGACAGCCAGACAAGAGACCCAGTACTTC.

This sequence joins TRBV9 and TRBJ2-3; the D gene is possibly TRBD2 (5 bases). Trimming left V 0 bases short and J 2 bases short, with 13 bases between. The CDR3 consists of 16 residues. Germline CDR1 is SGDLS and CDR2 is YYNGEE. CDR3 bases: TGTGCCAGCAGCGTAGGGACTCCCAGGTTCACAGATACGCAGTATTTT. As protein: CASSVGTPRFTDTQYF.

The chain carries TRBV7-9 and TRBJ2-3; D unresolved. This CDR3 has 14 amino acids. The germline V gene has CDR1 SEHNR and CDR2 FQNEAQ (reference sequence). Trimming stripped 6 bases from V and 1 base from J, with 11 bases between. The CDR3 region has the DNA TGTGCCAGCAGGGAAGCGATACGCACAGATACGCAGTATTTT. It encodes CASREAIRTDTQYF.

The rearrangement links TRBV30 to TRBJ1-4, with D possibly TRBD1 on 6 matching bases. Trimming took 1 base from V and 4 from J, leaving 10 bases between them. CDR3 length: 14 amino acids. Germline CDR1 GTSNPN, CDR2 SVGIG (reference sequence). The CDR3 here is CAWSDRVNNEKLFF. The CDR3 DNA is TGTGCCTGGAGTGACAGGGTTAATAATGAAAAACTGTTTTTT.

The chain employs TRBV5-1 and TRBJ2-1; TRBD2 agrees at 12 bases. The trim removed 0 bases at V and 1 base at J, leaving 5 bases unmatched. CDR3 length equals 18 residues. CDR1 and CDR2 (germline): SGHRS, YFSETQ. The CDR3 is CASSLGLAGDSSYNEQFF. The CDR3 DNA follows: TGCGCCAGCAGCTTGGGACTAGCGGGAGATTCATCCTACAATGAGCAGTTCTTC.

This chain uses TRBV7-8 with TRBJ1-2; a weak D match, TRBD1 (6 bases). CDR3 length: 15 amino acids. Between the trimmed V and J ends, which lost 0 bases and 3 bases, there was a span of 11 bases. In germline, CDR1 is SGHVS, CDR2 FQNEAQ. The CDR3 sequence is CASSLAYNRDYGYTF. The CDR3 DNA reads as TGTGCCAGCAGCTTAGCCTATAACAGGGACTATGGCTACACCTTC.

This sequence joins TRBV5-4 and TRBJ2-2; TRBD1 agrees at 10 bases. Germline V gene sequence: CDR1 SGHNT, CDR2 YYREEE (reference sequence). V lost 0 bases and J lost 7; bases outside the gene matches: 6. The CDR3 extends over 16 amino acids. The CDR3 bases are TGTGCCAGCAGCTTGGTGGGACAGGGGCCGGGCGGGGAGCTGTTTTTT. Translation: CASSLVGQGPGGELFF.

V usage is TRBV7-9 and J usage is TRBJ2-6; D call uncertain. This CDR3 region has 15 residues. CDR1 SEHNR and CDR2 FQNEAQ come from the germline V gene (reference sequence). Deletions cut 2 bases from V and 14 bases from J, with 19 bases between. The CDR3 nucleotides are TGTGCCAGCAGCTTATGGCAGGCCCATAATAAACTCCTGACTTTC. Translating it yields CASSLWQAHNKLLTF.

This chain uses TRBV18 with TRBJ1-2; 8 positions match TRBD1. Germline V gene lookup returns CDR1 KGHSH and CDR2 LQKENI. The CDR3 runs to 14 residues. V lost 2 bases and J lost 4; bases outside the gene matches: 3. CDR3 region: CASSPVTGVYGYTF. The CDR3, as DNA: TGTGCCAGCTCACCAGTGACAGGGGTCTATGGCTACACCTTC.

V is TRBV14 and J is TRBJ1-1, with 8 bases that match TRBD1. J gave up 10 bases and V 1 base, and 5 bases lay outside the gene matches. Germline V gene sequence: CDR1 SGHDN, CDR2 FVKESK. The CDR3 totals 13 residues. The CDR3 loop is CASSQVNRGAAFF. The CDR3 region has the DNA TGTGCCAGCAGCCAAGTGAACAGGGGGGCAGCTTTCTTT.

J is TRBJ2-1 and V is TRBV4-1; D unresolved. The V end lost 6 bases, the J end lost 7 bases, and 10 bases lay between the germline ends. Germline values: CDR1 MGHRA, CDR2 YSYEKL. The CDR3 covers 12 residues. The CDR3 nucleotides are TGCGCCAGCAGAAGTTACGGGAATGAGCAGTTCTTC. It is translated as CASRSYGNEQFF.

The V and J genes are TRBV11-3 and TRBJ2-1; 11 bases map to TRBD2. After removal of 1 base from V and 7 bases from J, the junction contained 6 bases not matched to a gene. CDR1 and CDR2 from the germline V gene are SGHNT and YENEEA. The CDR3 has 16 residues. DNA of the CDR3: TGTGCCAGCAGCTTAGGGATAGCGGGAGGGCCGAATGAGCAGTTCTTC. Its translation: CASSLGIAGGPNEQFF.

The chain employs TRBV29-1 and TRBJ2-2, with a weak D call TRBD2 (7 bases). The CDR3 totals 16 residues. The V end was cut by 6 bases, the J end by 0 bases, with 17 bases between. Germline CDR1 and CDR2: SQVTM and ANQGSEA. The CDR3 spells CSVLEAGHPNTGELFF. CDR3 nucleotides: TGCAGCGTACTAGAAGCGGGACACCCGAACACCGGGGAGCTGTTTTTT.

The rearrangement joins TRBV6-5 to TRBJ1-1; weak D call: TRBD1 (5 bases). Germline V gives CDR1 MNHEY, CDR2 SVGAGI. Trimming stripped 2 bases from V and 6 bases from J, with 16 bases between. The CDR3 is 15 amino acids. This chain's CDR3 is CASSYGGAGGAEAFF. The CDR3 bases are TGTGCCAGCAGTTACGGCGGGGCCGGCGGGGCTGAAGCTTTCTTT.

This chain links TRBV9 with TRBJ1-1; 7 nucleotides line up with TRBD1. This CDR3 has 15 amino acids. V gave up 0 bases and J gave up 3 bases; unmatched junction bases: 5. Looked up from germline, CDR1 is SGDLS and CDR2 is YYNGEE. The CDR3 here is CASSVGTGPHTEAFF. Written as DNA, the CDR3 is TGTGCCAGCAGCGTAGGGACAGGCCCACACACTGAAGCTTTCTTT.

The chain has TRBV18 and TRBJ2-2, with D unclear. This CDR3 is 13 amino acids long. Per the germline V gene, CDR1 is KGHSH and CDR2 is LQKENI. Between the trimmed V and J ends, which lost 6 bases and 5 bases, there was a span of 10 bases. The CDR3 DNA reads TGTGCCAGCTCTCCTACTCTGACCGGGGAGCTGTTTTTT. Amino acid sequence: CASSPTLTGELFF.

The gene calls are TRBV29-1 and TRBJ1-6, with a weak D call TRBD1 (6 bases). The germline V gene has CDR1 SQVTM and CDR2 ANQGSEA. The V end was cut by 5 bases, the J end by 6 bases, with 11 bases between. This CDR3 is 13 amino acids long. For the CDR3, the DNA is TGCAGCGTTCGACAGGAAAGTAATTCACCCCTCCACTTT. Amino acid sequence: CSVRQESNSPLHF.

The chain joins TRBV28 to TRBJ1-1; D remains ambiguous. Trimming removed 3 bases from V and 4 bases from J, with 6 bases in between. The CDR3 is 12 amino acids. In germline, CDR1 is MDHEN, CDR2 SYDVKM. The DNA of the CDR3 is TGTGCCAGCAGTTTGTCGCGCACTGAAGCTTTCTTT. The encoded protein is CASSLSRTEAFF.

The CDR3 coding sequence is TGCGCCAGCAGCTTAGGACTAGCCACAGATACGCAGTATTTT. Translated: CASSLGLATDTQYF. The V and J genes are TRBV5-1 and TRBJ2-3, with 8 bases aligning to TRBD2. From germline, CDR1 is SGHRS and CDR2 YFSETQ. V shed 2 bases and J 2 bases; nucleotides not matched to a gene: 1. The length of the CDR3 is 14 residues.

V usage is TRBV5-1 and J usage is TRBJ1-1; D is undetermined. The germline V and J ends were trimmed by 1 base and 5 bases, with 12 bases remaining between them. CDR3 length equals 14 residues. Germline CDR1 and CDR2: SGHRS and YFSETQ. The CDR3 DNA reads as TGCGCCAGCAGCTTGACCAGCGGGTGGACTGAAGCTTTCTTT. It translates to CASSLTSGWTEAFF.